These 15 T cell receptor beta chains were all obtained from the same sample, sequenced in a study of T and B cells in COVID-19 patients. TRB rearrangements were amplified by multiplex PCR with BIOMED2 TRB-A/B primers. TCRdb called the multiplex PCR reads again in MiXCR, with one record for every CDR3 protein. The table includes about 16,000 distinct CDR3 sequences, over 25% detected once. TRB was amplified from about 250-500 ng of blood genomic DNA. The sample comprised blood. Receptors were obtained from a human donor who had recovered from COVID-19.

In this sample, this clonotype is medium-sized. This CDR3 is CASSISPSGIYEQYF. CDR3 nucleotide sequence: TGTGCCAGTAGTATAAGCCCTAGCGGGATCTACGAGCAGTACTTC. The gene calls are TRBV19 and TRBJ2-7; 9 nucleotides match TRBD2. The CDR3 is 15 residues long. In germline, CDR1 is LNHDA, CDR2 SQIVND (reference sequence). V dropped 2 bases and J dropped 3; count of bases not matched to a gene: 5.

This chain uses TRBV5-6 with TRBJ2-1; 10 positions agree with TRBD2. The V and J ends lost 2 bases and 0 bases, in that order; junction bases with no gene match: 2. From germline, CDR1 is SGHDT and CDR2 YYEEEE. The CDR3 sequence is 16 residues long. The CDR3 region has the DNA TGTGCCAGCAGCTTTAGCGGGGGGAGCTCCTACAATGAGCAGTTCTTC. This encodes CASSFSGGSSYNEQFF.

This sequence joins TRBV7-2 and TRBJ2-3; D remains unclear. Germline loops: CDR1 SGHTA, CDR2 FQGNSA. The V end lost 1 base, the J end lost 0 bases, and 2 bases lay between the germline ends. This CDR3 contains 13 residues. This CDR3 reads CASSLESTDTQYF. The CDR3 DNA follows: TGTGCCAGCAGCTTAGAGAGCACAGATACGCAGTATTTT.

This clonotype has a count of ten or more. V and J are TRBV6-5 and TRBJ2-2; a weak D match, TRBD2 (5 bases). Germline lookup yields CDR1 MNHEY and CDR2 SVGAGI. V was pared by 5 bases and J by 5 bases, with 21 bases between. The CDR3 sequence is 17 residues long. The CDR3, as DNA: TGTGCCAGCAGTGCCCTCGGCCTAGAACGGGAAACCGGGGAGCTGTTTTTT. Its protein is CASSALGLERETGELFF.

The chain recombines TRBV20-1 with TRBJ2-4; D is possibly TRBD1 (5 bases). The germline V and J ends were trimmed by 3 bases and 2 bases, with 5 bases remaining between them. This CDR3 is 12 amino acids long. Germline-derived CDR1 and CDR2 are DFQATT and SNEGSKA (reference sequence). The CDR3 reads CSARDTKNIQYF. The CDR3 DNA sequence: TGCAGTGCTAGGGACACCAAAAACATTCAGTACTTC.

Only a few counts were recorded for this clonotype. The gene calls are TRBV11-2 and TRBJ1-4; tentative D call: TRBD1 (5 bases). V gave up 4 bases and J gave up 4 bases, with 16 bases separating them. CDR1 is SGHAT and CDR2 is FQNNGV in the germline V gene. This CDR3 region has 16 residues. The CDR3 spells CASSSKGRELNEKLFF. The CDR3 DNA reads TGTGCCAGCAGCTCTAAGGGGAGAGAGCTTAATGAAAAACTGTTTTTT.

The chain is built from TRBV5-4 and TRBJ1-6, with D possibly TRBD1 on 5 matching bases. V lost 6 bases, J lost 0 bases, and 16 bases lay in between. The V gene's germline CDR1 is SGHNT and CDR2 YYREEE (reference sequence). The CDR3 extends over 17 amino acids. This CDR3 is CASTEGATSSYNSPLHF. DNA for the CDR3: TGTGCCAGCACCGAAGGGGCCACAAGCTCCTATAATTCACCCCTCCACTTT.

This clonotype has at least ten counts. The chain recombines TRBV6-2 or TRBV6-3 with TRBJ1-6; D not resolved. Trimming shortened V by 6 bases and J by 5 bases, and 17 bases separated the two germline ends. Germline V gives CDR1 MNHEY, CDR2 SVGEGT. The CDR3 loop spans 16 amino acids. The DNA of the CDR3 is TGTGCCAGCAGGCAATCATTACGGGTCGATAATTCACCCCTCCACTTT. Its translation: CASRQSLRVDNSPLHF.

V is TRBV11-2 and J is TRBJ2-1; TRBD2 matches 11 bases. The CDR3 is 17 residues long. The V gene end was trimmed by 1 base and the J gene end by 7 bases; junction bases not matched to a gene: 9. Per the germline V gene, CDR1 is SGHAT and CDR2 is FQNNGV. CDR3 residues: CASSLARYSGRGNEQFF. The CDR3 DNA reads as TGTGCCAGCAGCTTAGCCCGTTATAGCGGGAGGGGGAATGAGCAGTTCTTC.

By share, this clonotype counts as medium-sized. This rearrangement joins TRBV12-3 or TRBV12-4 to TRBJ2-7; 8 bases align to TRBD1. CDR3 length: 14 amino acids. The ends lost 5 bases at V and 2 bases at J; junction bases unmatched: 5. The CDR3 DNA reads as TGTGCCAGCAGTACTGGACAGGGAACCTACGAGCAGTACTTC. Translation gives CASSTGQGTYEQYF.

This clonotype is judged medium-sized. This rearrangement joins TRBV19 to TRBJ1-6; D might be TRBD1 (6 bases). CDR1 LNHDA and CDR2 SQIVND come from the germline V gene (reference sequence). Trimming pared 10 bases from V and 1 base from J, leaving 29 bases between. The CDR3 runs 20 residues. The CDR3 loop is CATRGHLTGRSGSYNSPLHF. In nucleotides, the CDR3 is TGTGCCACCCGGGGACACTTGACAGGCCGGTCGGGTTCCTATAATTCACCCCTCCACTTT.

The V call is TRBV27, the J call TRBJ2-7; 13 bases agree with TRBD2. Germline CDR1 MNHEY, CDR2 SMNVEV (reference sequence). With V trimmed by 5 bases and J by 3 bases, 7 bases remained unmatched. The CDR3 is 16 amino acids. Here the CDR3 reads CASSPGLAGFYYEQYF. DNA for the CDR3: TGTGCCAGCAGTCCGGGACTAGCGGGATTTTACTACGAGCAGTACTTC.

At least ten counts were recorded for this clonotype. CDR3 sequence reads: CASSSPAGRDAYEQYF. CDR3 nucleotide sequence: TGTGCCAGCAGCTCCCCTGCGGGCAGGGACGCCTACGAGCAGTACTTC. This chain joins TRBV5-6 and TRBJ2-7; D is perhaps TRBD1 or TRBD2 (5 bases each). CDR1 and CDR2 (germline): SGHDT, YYEEEE. Trimming pared 3 bases from V and 2 bases from J, leaving 18 bases between. The CDR3 has 16 amino acids.

In its sample, this clonotype was seen a few times. The chain has TRBV5-5 and TRBJ2-7; TRBD2 agrees at 10 bases. The CDR3 is made up of 18 amino acids. Germline V lookup: CDR1 SGHKS, CDR2 YYEKEE (reference sequence). V was pared by 0 bases and J by 2 bases, with 11 bases of the junction left unmatched. CDR3 region: CASSLAKREGRRAYEQYF. The CDR3 DNA is TGTGCCAGCAGCTTGGCCAAGCGGGAGGGCCGCAGGGCCTACGAGCAGTACTTC.

The rearrangement links TRBV14 to TRBJ2-7; 8 bases are a match to TRBD2. V shed 7 bases, J shed 7 bases, and the junction held 15 bases outside the gene matches. This CDR3 is 15 amino acids long. Per germline, CDR1 SGHDN and CDR2 FVKESK. CDR3 loop: CASTGRSGSLQEQYF. The CDR3 nucleotides are TGTGCCAGCACCGGTAGGAGCGGGAGCTTACAGGAGCAGTACTTC.